The clone carrying this TCR beta chain was observed a few times. Its antigen is undetermined. V was pared by 2 bases and J by 0 bases, with 14 bases between. The CDR3 runs to 17 residues. The germline CDR1 and CDR2 sequences are MNHEY and SMNVEV (reference sequence). Extracted total RNA amounted to at least 5.5 micrograms for each sample. This record belongs to a study of blood T cells in healthy people across ages. Study results and limitations: Naive T cell percentage strongly correlated with TCR beta diversity. Diversity of TCR beta per million T cells declined in a roughly linear way with age.

Sample-barcoded 5' priming and a J-beta primer mix drove a second PCR of roughly 6 to 12 cycles. TCRdb reanalysed the 5' RACE reads using MiXCR and keeps one entry per CDR3 protein. This table holds around 1,600,000 distinct CDR3 sequences, under 55% found once. Sequenced: blood. This chain connects TRBV27 to TRBJ2-1, with a tentative D call TRBD2 (7 bases). The receptor was isolated from a woman aged 18-30 years in good health. The CDR3 loop reads CASSLRGGGSSYNEQFF. CDR3 nucleotides: TGTGCCAGCAGTTTAAGGGGGGGGGGGAGCTCCTACAATGAGCAGTTCTTC.